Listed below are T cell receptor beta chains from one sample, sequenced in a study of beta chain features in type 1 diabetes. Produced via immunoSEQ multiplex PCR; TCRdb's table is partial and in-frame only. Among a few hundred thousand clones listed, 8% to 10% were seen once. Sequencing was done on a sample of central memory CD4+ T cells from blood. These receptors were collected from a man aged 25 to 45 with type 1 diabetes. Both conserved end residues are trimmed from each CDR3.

CDR3aa: ASSGGLGEWDEQF; j_gene: TRBJ2-1; v_gene: TRBV6-1
CDR3aa: ASSEGYEQY; j_gene: TRBJ2-7; v_gene: TRBV10-1
CDR3aa: SVEAVDGYT; j_gene: TRBJ1-2; v_gene: TRBV29-1
CDR3aa: ASRFGQGPYEQY; j_gene: TRBJ2-7; v_gene: TRBV7-9
CDR3aa: ASNKGQEKNIQY; j_gene: TRBJ2-4; v_gene: TRBV19
CDR3aa: ASSLSMGASGREDGYT; j_gene: TRBJ1-2; v_gene: TRBV5-5
CDR3aa: ASSDPGSRGIYGYT; j_gene: TRBJ1-2; v_gene: TRBV6-4
CDR3aa: ASRLGSGTDTQY; j_gene: TRBJ2-3; v_gene: TRBV19
CDR3aa: ASSLTGTSGTDTQY; j_gene: TRBJ2-3; v_gene: TRBV4-2
CDR3aa: ASSHGTVGKYEQY; j_gene: TRBJ2-7; v_gene: TRBV4-1
CDR3aa: ASSTFGAGLYEQY; j_gene: TRBJ2-7; v_gene: TRBV6-5
CDR3aa: ASSLMVQPQH; j_gene: TRBJ1-5; v_gene: TRBV28
CDR3aa: ASSRNTDSYEQY; j_gene: TRBJ2-7; v_gene: TRBV27
CDR3aa: ASTYGDRVDNEQF; j_gene: TRBJ2-1; v_gene: TRBV28
CDR3aa: ASSKPGEGGNEQY; j_gene: TRBJ2-7; v_gene: TRBV19
CDR3aa: ASSPPHGTEAF; j_gene: TRBJ1-1; v_gene: TRBV6-6
CDR3aa: ASSYPGGPITDTQY; j_gene: TRBJ2-3; v_gene: TRBV6-5
CDR3aa: ASSLDGGTIYEQY; j_gene: TRBJ2-7; v_gene: TRBV5-6
CDR3aa: ASSYRGTGGNIQY; j_gene: TRBJ2-4; v_gene: TRBV6-5
CDR3aa: ASSETGPWGYT; j_gene: TRBJ1-2; v_gene: TRBV6-1
CDR3aa: ASSSIIRDRSNQPQH; j_gene: TRBJ1-5; v_gene: TRBV28
CDR3aa: AWSWRSLDTQY; j_gene: TRBJ2-3; v_gene: TRBV30
CDR3aa: ASSLQFLSYEQY; j_gene: TRBJ2-7; v_gene: TRBV7-9
CDR3aa: ASLDQSGGDEQF; j_gene: TRBJ2-1; v_gene: TRBV5-1
CDR3aa: ASSAGSGEGGSGGETQY; j_gene: TRBJ2-5; v_gene: TRBV9
CDR3aa: ASSGIGQLTYGYT; j_gene: TRBJ1-2; v_gene: TRBV5-4
CDR3aa: ASSLSDRNYGYT; j_gene: TRBJ1-2; v_gene: TRBV11-1
CDR3aa: ASSNQGSTGELF; j_gene: TRBJ2-2; v_gene: TRBV2
CDR3aa: SVVRYQGGGQQY; j_gene: TRBJ2-7; v_gene: TRBV29-1
CDR3aa: ASSLFASGLTLPNEQF; j_gene: TRBJ2-1; v_gene: TRBV27
CDR3aa: ASSYSDRMGYEQY; j_gene: TRBJ2-7; v_gene: TRBV6-5
CDR3aa: ASSQGSTDTQY; j_gene: TRBJ2-3; v_gene: TRBV4-2
CDR3aa: ASSPQETDTQY; j_gene: TRBJ2-3; v_gene: TRBV18
CDR3aa: ASRWTSGRRMVTDTQY; j_gene: TRBJ2-3; v_gene: TRBV11-2
CDR3aa: ASSMAAGLNYGYT; j_gene: TRBJ1-2; v_gene: TRBV5-4
CDR3aa: ASGGLAGQSSYNEQF; j_gene: TRBJ2-1; v_gene: TRBV25-1
CDR3aa: ASSPPGSIYNEQF; j_gene: TRBJ2-1; v_gene: TRBV7-9
CDR3aa: ASRIGGESYEQY; j_gene: TRBJ2-7; v_gene: TRBV7-9
CDR3aa: ASRIGTDTQY; j_gene: TRBJ2-3; v_gene: TRBV2
CDR3aa: ASSLNRDREHEQY; j_gene: TRBJ2-7; v_gene: TRBV7-8